These 9 T cell receptor beta chains share one sample of origin, sequenced in a study of PD-1 blockade in mismatch repair-deficient tumors. Generated by immunoSEQ multiplex PCR, the TCRdb table keeps only in-frame clones and is missing some. The sample carries roughly 70,000 clones, around four fifths recorded once. Material: peripheral blood, obtained 2 weeks after starting pembrolizumab. Receptor source: an adult with mismatch repair-deficient cancer.

CDR3 DNA: TGTGCCAGTAGTCCCAAGCTCCAGGGTGGCACTGAAGCTTTCTTT. This codes for CASSPKLQGGTEAFF. This chain joins TRBV19 and TRBJ1-1; TRBD1 is a possible D gene (5 bases). Trimming pared 5 bases from V and 4 bases from J, leaving 17 bases between. The CDR3 consists of 15 residues. Germline V gene sequence: CDR1 LNHDA, CDR2 SQIVND (reference sequence).

In its sample, this clone was seen a few times. The chain carries TRBV6-6 and TRBJ2-6; D remains ambiguous. The germline V gene encodes CDR1 MNHNY and CDR2 SVGAGI (reference sequence). The CDR3 is made up of 15 amino acids. The germline V and J ends were trimmed by 4 bases and 1 base, with 8 bases remaining between them. The CDR3: CASSFAGSGANVLTF. CDR3 nucleotides: TGTGCCAGCAGTTTTGCCGGATCTGGGGCCAACGTCCTGACTTTC.

This clone was picked up one time. The chain carries TRBV6-1 and TRBJ1-2, with a tentative D call TRBD1 (5 bases). The CDR3 loop spans 13 amino acids. Germline CDR1 reads MNHNS; CDR2 reads SASEGT. V shed 7 bases and J shed 7 bases, with 16 bases lying between them. CDR3 nucleotide sequence: TGTGCCAGCAACGAGGGGACCTTTGGTGGCTACACCTTC. It specifies CASNEGTFGGYTF.

This rearrangement joins TRBV7-3 to TRBJ2-5; 9 bases map to TRBD2. The trim removed 5 bases at V and 5 bases at J, leaving 15 bases unmatched. Germline-derived CDR1 and CDR2 are SGHTA and FQGTGA. CDR3 length equals 17 residues. The CDR3, as DNA: TGTGCCAGCAGCCGCCGGGCGGGAGGGCTTTCGGGGGAGACCCAGTACTTC. This sequence encodes CASSRRAGGLSGETQYF.

The chain joins TRBV7-2 to TRBJ2-7; D is undetermined. Germline values: CDR1 SGHTA, CDR2 FQGNSA. The CDR3 covers 13 residues. V was cut by 5 bases and J by 5 bases, with 13 bases left in between. The CDR3 nucleotides are TGTGCCAGCAGCCCGTCCCTCCTAAACGAGCAGTACTTC. It is translated as CASSPSLLNEQYF.

This clone was detected once. The chain uses TRBV9 and TRBJ2-5; 9 bases align to TRBD1. The germline CDR1 and CDR2 sequences are SGDLS and YYNGEE. Germline trimming cut 0 bases from V and 5 bases from J; bases unmatched to any gene: 5. The CDR3 loop spans 15 amino acids. The chain's CDR3 is CASSVDTGGRETQYF. The CDR3 nucleotides are TGTGCCAGCAGCGTAGATACAGGGGGCCGCGAGACCCAGTACTTC.

The chain joins TRBV19 to TRBJ2-7, with 7 bases aligning to TRBD2. CDR1 and CDR2 (germline): LNHDA, SQIVND (reference sequence). The V and J ends lost 3 bases and 1 base, in that order; junction bases with no gene match: 9. The CDR3 runs to 16 residues. The CDR3 loop reads CASSIRREIGSYEQYF. The CDR3 coding sequence is TGTGCCAGTAGTATCCGGCGGGAGATAGGTTCCTACGAGCAGTACTTC.

The J gene is TRBJ2-7, the V gene TRBV30; D gene uncertain. Germline V CDR1 and CDR2: GTSNPN, SVGIG (reference sequence). The V and J ends lost 3 bases and 1 base respectively, with 10 bases between them. The CDR3 spans 13 residues. The CDR3 DNA reads TGTGCCTGGAGAGGTGACGGATCCTACGAGCAGTACTTC. Translation gives CAWRGDGSYEQYF.

The V call is TRBV5-1, the J call TRBJ2-1; 9 nucleotides match TRBD1. The CDR3 totals 19 residues. Germline lookup yields CDR1 SGHRS and CDR2 YFSETQ. The trim removed 1 base at V and 5 bases at J, leaving 16 bases unmatched. This CDR3 is CASSLFPLSGTGIDNEQFF. The CDR3, as DNA: TGCGCCAGCAGCTTGTTTCCTCTCTCCGGGACAGGGATTGACAATGAGCAGTTCTTC. The variable domain in full, with the rest retrieved from reference TRBV5-1 and TRBJ2-1, is KAGVTQTPRYLIKTRGQQVTLSCSPISGHRSVSWYQQTPGQGLQFLFEYFSETQRNKGNFPGRFSGRQFSNSRSEMNVSTLELGDSALYLCASSLFPLSGTGIDNEQFFGPGTRLTVL.